This T cell receptor (beta chain) was profiled in a study of T cell changes during pregnancy in multiple sclerosis. Produced via immunoSEQ multiplex PCR; TCRdb's table is partial and in-frame only. Among fewer than 140,000 clones listed, about 90% were seen once. Germline V gene data show CDR1 as SEHNR and CDR2 as FQNEAQ (reference sequence). The CDR3 is 16 amino acids. With 5 bases clipped from V and 2 bases from J, the junction kept 2 bases outside the gene matches. The material sequenced was peripheral blood, taken before pregnancy. The sequence came from a female donor with multiple sclerosis, enrolled in a pregnancy study. V is TRBV7-9 and J is TRBJ2-1; the match to TRBD2 covers 14 bases. CDR3 coding DNA: TGTGCCAGCAGCGGGGGACTAGCGGGAGCCTACAATGAGCAGTTCTTC. Translated: CASSGGLAGAYNEQFF.